This T cell receptor beta chain was documented in a study of CD8 T cells in ankylosing spondylitis (TCRdb year 2017). Describing the broader study: The study set out to find disease-linked TCR variants by profiling T cell receptor beta repertoires in ankylosing spondylitis patients and healthy donors. The full study cohort comprised about 25 ankylosing spondylitis patients and 85 to 120 healthy donors. Peripheral blood samples were taken, and synovial fluid was additionally collected from ankylosing spondylitis patients.

This clonotype occurred many times. The specificity of this receptor is unknown. Per-base qualities were not stored, and no clone one base away is much larger. The run used an Illumina HiSeq 2500. TCR beta libraries were prepared by quantitative 5'-RACE with molecular barcodes. The authors' analysis ran thus. Disease-linked TCR variants were identified with a new computational method built on a probabilistic model of VDJ rearrangement. Using fastp trimming at Q25 and MiXCR clonotype assembly, TCRdb reanalyzed the public sequencing data and kept in-frame beta chains. Rows are unified per CDR3 protein, each entry keeping the most common DNA and genes. It is TCRdb's table, rather than the study itself, that gives the V and J calls and clone size. This sample gives more than 150,000 distinct CDR3 sequences in total; more than 9% of them show up just once. The top ten hold 29% of the sample. The investigation overall reported the following: Blood from ankylosing spondylitis patients appeared to be characterized by a TCR beta motif made up of about 8 highly homologous amino acid variants. Some motif variants had previously been reported in the synovial fluid and blood of reactive arthritis patients, which suggests shared mechanisms of disease initiation. The disease-linked clones were reported as significantly enriched in matched synovial fluid samples from ankylosing spondylitis patients. In peripheral blood, the disease-linked clones were found at relatively low frequencies and had a CD8+ phenotype.

Between the V and J ends, shortened by 6 bases and 0 bases respectively, the junction contains 15 bases. CDR1 and CDR2 (SQVTM, ANQGSEA) derive from the germline V gene. The CDR3 runs 14 residues from the cysteine to the phenylalanine. The only DNA kept is the CDR3, 42 bases in frame from the first base. The clonotype comes from a male donor with ankylosing spondylitis or in good health (not recorded which). The receptor chain draws on TRBV29-1 and TRBJ2-7; 5 matching bases give a weak D call of TRBD2. Sequencing was performed on blood, either unsorted or a sorted T cell fraction (not recorded which). The DNA sequence is TGCAGCGTCCCGAAGGCGGGCAGCTCCTACGAGCAGTACTTC. Translation gives CSVPKAGSSYEQYF.